The present T cell receptor beta chain was sequenced within a study of Ad26.COV2.S vaccination and SARS-CoV-2 variants. Data came from immunoSEQ multiplex PCR; TCRdb stores just in-frame clones and leaves some out. The sample records 300,000 to 350,000 clones, around nine tenths being singletons. V was trimmed by 5 bases and J by 5 bases, leaving 18 bases between them. Germline CDR1 LNHDA, CDR2 SQIVND (reference sequence). This CDR3 has 15 residues. Regarding treatment: 15 to 20 received Ad26.COV2.S at low or high dose, single or two shots; about 5 received placebo; per-sample allocation not given. Each sample was drawn 63 days after the first injection (of vaccine or placebo). Wuhan-strain spike was delivered by a replication-incompetent Ad26 vector.

The chain links TRBV19 to TRBJ1-2, with D perhaps matching TRBD1 (5 bases). The clonotype originates from a person aged 18-60 years who received the Ad26.COV2.S COVID-19 vaccine or a placebo. This sample comprised peripheral blood, obtained in a trial of Ad26.COV2.S vaccine versus placebo. In DNA, the CDR3 is TGTGCCAGTAGTCTACCAACCGGGACTGCTTATGGCTACACCTTC. This encodes CASSLPTGTAYGYTF.